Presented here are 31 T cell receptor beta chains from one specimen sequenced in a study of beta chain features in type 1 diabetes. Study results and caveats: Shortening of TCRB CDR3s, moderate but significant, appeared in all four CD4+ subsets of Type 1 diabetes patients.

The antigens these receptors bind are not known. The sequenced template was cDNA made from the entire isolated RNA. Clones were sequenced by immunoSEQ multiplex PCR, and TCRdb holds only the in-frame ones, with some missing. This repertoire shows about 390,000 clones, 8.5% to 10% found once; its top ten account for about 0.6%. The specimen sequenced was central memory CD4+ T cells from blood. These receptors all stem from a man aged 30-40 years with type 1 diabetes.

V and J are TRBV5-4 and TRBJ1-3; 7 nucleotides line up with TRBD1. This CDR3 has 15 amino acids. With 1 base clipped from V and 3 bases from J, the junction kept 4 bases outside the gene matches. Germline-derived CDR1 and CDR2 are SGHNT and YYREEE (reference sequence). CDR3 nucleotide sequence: TGTGCCAGCAGCTTGTCCCGGACAGGTGGAAACACCATATATTTT. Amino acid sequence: CASSLSRTGGNTIYF.

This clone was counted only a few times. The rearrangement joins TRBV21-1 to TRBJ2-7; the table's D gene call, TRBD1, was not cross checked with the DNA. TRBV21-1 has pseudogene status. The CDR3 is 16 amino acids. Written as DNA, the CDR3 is TGTGCCAGCAGCCACGGTGGGACAGGCTTTGTCTACGAGCAGTACTTC. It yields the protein CASSHGGTGFVYEQYF.

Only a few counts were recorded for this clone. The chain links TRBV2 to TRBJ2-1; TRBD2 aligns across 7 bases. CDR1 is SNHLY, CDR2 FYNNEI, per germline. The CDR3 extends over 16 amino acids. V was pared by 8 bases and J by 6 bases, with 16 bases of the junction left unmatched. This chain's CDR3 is CASGTPPSGSTNEQFF. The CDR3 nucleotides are TGTGCCAGCGGAACCCCTCCTAGCGGTTCCACCAATGAGCAGTTCTTC.

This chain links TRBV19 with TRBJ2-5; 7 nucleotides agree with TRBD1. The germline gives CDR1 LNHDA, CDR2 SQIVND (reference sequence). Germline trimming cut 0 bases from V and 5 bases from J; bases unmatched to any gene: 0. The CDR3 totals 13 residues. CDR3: CASSIDRGETQYF. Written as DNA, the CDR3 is TGTGCCAGTAGTATAGACAGGGGGGAGACCCAGTACTTC.

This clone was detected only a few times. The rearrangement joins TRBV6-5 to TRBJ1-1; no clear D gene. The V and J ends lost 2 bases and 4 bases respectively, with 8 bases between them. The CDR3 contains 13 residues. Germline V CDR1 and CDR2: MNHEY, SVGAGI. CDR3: CASSYRRITEAFF. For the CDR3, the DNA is TGTGCCAGCAGTTACCGAAGAATCACTGAAGCTTTCTTT.

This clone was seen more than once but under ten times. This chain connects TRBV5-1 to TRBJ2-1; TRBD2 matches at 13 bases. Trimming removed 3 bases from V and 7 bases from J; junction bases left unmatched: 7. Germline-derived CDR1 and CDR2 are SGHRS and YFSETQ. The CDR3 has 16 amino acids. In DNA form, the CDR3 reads TGCGCCAGCAGCTCAACCGGGACTAGCGGGAAGAATGAGCAGTTCTTC. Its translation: CASSSTGTSGKNEQFF.

The CDR3 nucleotides read TGTGCCAGCAGCCAAGCGAGGGGGAGCACAGATACGCAGTATTTT. It is translated as CASSQARGSTDTQYF. The chain uses TRBV11-2 and TRBJ2-3, with D tentatively TRBD1 (6 bases). With 5 bases removed from V and 0 bases from J, the gap between germline ends came to 12 bases. The CDR3 extends over 15 amino acids. The germline V gene has CDR1 SGHAT and CDR2 FQNNGV.

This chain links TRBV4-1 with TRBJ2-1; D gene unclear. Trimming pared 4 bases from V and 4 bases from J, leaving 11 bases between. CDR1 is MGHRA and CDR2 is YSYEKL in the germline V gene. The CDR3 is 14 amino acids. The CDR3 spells CASSLSGPYNEQFF. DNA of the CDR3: TGCGCCAGCAGCCTTTCCGGGCCTTACAATGAGCAGTTCTTC.

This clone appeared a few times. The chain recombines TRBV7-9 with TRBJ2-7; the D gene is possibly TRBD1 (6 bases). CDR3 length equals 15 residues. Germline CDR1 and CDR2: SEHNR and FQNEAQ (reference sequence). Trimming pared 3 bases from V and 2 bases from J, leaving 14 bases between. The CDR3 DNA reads TGTGCCAGCAGCTTTCAGGGGTCGCGCACCTACGAGCAGTACTTC. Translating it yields CASSFQGSRTYEQYF.

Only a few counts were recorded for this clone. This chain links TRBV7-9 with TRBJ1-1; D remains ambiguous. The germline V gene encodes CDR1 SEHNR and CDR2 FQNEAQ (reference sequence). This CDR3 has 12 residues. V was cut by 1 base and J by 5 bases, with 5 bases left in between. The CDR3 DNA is TGTGCCAGCAGCTTAGGAGTGACTGAAGCTTTCTTT. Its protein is CASSLGVTEAFF.

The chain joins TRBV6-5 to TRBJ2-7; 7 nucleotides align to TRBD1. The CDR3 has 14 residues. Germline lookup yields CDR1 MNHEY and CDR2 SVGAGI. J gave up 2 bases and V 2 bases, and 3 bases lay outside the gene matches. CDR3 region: CASSYRDRTYEQYF. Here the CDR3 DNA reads TGTGCCAGCAGTTACCGGGACAGAACCTACGAGCAGTACTTC.

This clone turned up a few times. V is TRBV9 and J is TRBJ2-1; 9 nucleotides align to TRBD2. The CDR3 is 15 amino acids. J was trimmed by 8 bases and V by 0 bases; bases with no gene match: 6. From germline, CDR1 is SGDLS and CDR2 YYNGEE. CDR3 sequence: CASSVVSSGSDEQFF. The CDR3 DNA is TGTGCCAGCAGCGTAGTGAGTAGCGGGAGCGATGAGCAGTTCTTC.

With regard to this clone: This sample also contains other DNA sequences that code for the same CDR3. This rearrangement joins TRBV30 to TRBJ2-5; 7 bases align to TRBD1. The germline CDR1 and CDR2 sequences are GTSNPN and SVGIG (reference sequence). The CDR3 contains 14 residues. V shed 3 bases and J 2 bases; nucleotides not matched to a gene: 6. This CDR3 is CAWSDGTAQETQYF. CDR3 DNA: TGTGCCTGGAGCGATGGGACAGCTCAAGAGACCCAGTACTTC.

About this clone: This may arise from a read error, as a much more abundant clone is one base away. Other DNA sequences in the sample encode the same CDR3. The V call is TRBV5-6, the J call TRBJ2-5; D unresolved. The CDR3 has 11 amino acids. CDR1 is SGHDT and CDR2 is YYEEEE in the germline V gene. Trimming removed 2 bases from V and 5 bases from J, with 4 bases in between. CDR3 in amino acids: CASSFGETQYF. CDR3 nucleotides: TGTGCCAGCAGCTTCGGGGAGACCCAGTACTTC.

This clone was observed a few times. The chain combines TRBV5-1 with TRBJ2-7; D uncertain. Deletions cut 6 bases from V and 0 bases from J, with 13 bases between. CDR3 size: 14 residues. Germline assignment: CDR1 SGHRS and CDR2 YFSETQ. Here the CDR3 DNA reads TGCGCCAGCAAAAACAGCCTTAGCTCCTACGAGCAGTACTTC. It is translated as CASKNSLSSYEQYF.

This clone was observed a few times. CDR3 DNA sequence: TGCGCCAGCAGCACCGCGAGTGAGCGGGGAGAGACCCAGTACTTC. Protein: CASSTASERGETQYF. The chain carries TRBV5-1 and TRBJ2-5; 7 nucleotides line up with TRBD2. Unmatched junction bases numbered 10, after V lost 4 bases and J lost 4 bases. This CDR3 comprises 15 residues. Germline V gives CDR1 SGHRS, CDR2 YFSETQ.

The CDR3 here is CASLTFWGAEAFF. The CDR3 region has the DNA TGTGCCAGCCTGACATTCTGGGGGGCTGAAGCTTTCTTT. V and J are TRBV28 and TRBJ1-1; a weak D match, TRBD1 (5 bases). Germline V gene sequence: CDR1 MDHEN, CDR2 SYDVKM. The CDR3 has 13 amino acids. Deletions cut 8 bases from V and 6 bases from J, with 16 bases between.

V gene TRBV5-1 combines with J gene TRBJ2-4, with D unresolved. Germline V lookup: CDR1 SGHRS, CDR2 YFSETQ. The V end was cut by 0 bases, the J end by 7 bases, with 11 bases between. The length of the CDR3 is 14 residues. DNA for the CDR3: TGCGCCAGCAGCTTGGGATCCCAGCAGAACATTCAGTACTTC. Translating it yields CASSLGSQQNIQYF. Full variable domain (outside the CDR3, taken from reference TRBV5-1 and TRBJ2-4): KAGVTQTPRYLIKTRGQQVTLSCSPISGHRSVSWYQQTPGQGLQFLFEYFSETQRNKGNFPGRFSGRQFSNSRSEMNVSTLELGDSALYLCASSLGSQQNIQYFGAGTRLSVL.

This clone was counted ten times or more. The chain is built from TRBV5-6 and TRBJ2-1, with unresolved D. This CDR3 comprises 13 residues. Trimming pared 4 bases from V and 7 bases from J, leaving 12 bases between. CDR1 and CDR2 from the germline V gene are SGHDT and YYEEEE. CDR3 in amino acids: CASSPLDLNEQFF. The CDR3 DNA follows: TGTGCCAGCAGCCCCCTGGACCTTAATGAGCAGTTCTTC.

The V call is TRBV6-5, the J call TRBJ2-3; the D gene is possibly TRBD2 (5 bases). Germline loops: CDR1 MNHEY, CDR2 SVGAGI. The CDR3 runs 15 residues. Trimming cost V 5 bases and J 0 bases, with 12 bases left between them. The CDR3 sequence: CASSLREWSTDTQYF. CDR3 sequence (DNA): TGTGCCAGCAGTCTAAGGGAGTGGAGCACAGATACGCAGTATTTT.

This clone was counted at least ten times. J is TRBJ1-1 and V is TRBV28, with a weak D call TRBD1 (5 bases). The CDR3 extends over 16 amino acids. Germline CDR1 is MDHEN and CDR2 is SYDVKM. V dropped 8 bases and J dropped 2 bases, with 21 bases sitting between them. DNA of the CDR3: TGTGCCAGCCTACCGTCGTCCGGGACGTCAAACACTGAAGCTTTCTTT. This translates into CASLPSSGTSNTEAFF.

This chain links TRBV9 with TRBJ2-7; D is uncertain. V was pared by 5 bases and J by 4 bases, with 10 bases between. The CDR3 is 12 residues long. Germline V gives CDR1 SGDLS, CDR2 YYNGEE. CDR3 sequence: CASRDEVYEQYF. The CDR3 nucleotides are TGTGCCAGCAGGGATGAGGTTTACGAGCAGTACTTC.

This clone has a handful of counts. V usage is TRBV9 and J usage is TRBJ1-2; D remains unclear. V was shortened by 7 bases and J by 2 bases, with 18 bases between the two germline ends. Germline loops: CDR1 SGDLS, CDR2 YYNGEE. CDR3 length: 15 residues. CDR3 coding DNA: TGTGCCAGCGCACGGGGAGAGCCCTCGAACTATGGCTACACCTTC. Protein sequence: CASARGEPSNYGYTF. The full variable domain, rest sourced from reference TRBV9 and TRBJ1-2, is DSGVTQTPKHLITATGQRVTLRCSPRSGDLSVYWYQQSLDQGLQFLIQYYNGEERAKGNILERFSAQQFPDLHSELNLSSLELGDSALYFCASARGEPSNYGYTFGSGTRLTVV.

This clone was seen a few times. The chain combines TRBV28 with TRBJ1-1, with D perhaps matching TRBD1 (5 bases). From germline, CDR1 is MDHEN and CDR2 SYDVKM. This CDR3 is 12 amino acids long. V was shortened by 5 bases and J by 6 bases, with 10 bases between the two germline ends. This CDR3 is CASSTMGPEAFF. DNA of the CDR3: TGTGCCAGCAGTACCATGGGACCTGAAGCTTTCTTT.

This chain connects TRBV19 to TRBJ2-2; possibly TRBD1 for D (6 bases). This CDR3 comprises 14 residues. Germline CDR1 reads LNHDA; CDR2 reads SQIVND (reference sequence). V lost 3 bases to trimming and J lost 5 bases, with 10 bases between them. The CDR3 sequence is CASSIPQGTGELFF. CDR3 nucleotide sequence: TGTGCCAGTAGTATCCCCCAGGGGACCGGGGAGCTGTTTTTT.

The DNA for the CDR3 is TGTGCCAGCAAGGTGACTGGGAGCTCCTACGAGCAGTACTTC. Protein sequence: CASKVTGSSYEQYF. The chain carries TRBV2 and TRBJ2-7, with D possibly matching TRBD2 (5 bases). The germline V gene encodes CDR1 SNHLY and CDR2 FYNNEI. This CDR3 has 14 residues. V gave up 7 bases and J gave up 0 bases, with 13 bases separating them.

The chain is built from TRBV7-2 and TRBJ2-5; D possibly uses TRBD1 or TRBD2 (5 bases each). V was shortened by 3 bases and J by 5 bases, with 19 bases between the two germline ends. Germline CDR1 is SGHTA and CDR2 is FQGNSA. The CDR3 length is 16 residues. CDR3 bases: TGTGCCAGCAGCTTTGCCGGGACGGGTCTCGACGAGACCCAGTACTTC. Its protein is CASSFAGTGLDETQYF.

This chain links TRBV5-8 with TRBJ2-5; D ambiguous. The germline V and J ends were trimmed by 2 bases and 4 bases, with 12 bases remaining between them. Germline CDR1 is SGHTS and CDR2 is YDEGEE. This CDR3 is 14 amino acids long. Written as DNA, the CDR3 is TGTGCCAGCAGCTTAAGAGAGATCTCAGAGACCCAGTACTTC. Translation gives CASSLREISETQYF. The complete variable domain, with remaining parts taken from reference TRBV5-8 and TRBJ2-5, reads EAGVTQSPTHLIKTRGQQATLRCSPISGHTSVYWYQQALGLGLQFLLWYDEGEERNRGNFPPRFSGRQFPNYSSELNVNALELEDSALYLCASSLREISETQYFGPGTRLLVL.

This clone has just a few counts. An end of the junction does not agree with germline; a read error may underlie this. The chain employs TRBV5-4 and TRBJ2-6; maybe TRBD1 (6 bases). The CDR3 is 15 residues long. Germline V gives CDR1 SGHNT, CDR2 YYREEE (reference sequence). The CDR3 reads CAAKGESSGANVLIF. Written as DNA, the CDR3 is TGTGCTGCCAAGGGGGAATCCTCTGGGGCCAACGTCCTGATTTTC.

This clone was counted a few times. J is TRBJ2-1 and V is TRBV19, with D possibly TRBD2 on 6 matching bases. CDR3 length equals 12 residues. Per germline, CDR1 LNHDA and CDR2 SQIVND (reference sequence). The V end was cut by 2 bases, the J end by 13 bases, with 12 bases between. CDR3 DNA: TGTGCCAGTAGTATAAGGGCTAGCGTTCAGTTCTTC. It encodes CASSIRASVQFF.

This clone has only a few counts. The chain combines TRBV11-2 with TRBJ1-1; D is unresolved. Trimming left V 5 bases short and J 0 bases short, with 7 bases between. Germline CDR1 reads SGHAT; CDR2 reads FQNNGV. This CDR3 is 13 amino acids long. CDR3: CASSLEMNTEAFF. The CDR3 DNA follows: TGTGCCAGCAGCCTGGAGATGAACACTGAAGCTTTCTTT.